This T cell receptor beta chain was identified during a study of Graves' ophthalmopathy and Graves' hyperthyroidism. Researchers took RNA transcripts and amplified TCR beta CDR3 regions from them. RT-PCR was first run with HTBI primers, then multiplex PCR in a second round. Each CDR3 protein gets one entry after TCRdb re-called the multiplex PCR reads with MiXCR. The data hold over a million distinct CDR3 sequences, with about 38% observed a single time. Study-wide results and limits: Most thyroid clonotypes expanded beyond 0.001 frequency were also found in blood. The model flagged ophthalmopathy progression at 65% to 71% sensitivity and 72.22% specificity.

This clonotype was seen a handful of times. Antigen unknown. The CDR3 has 18 residues. V gave up 5 bases and J gave up 6 bases; unmatched junction bases: 14. Germline CDR1 SGHAT, CDR2 FQNNGV. The clonotype originates from an adult man with Graves' hyperthyroidism. The material sequenced was peripheral blood or thyroid tissue (not recorded which). The J gene is TRBJ1-6, the V gene TRBV11-2, with TRBD1 matching 9 bases. Here the CDR3 reads CASSSILLTGGRNSPLHF. CDR3 nucleotides: TGTGCCAGCAGCAGCATTTTGTTAACAGGGGGCCGTAATTCACCCCTCCACTTT.